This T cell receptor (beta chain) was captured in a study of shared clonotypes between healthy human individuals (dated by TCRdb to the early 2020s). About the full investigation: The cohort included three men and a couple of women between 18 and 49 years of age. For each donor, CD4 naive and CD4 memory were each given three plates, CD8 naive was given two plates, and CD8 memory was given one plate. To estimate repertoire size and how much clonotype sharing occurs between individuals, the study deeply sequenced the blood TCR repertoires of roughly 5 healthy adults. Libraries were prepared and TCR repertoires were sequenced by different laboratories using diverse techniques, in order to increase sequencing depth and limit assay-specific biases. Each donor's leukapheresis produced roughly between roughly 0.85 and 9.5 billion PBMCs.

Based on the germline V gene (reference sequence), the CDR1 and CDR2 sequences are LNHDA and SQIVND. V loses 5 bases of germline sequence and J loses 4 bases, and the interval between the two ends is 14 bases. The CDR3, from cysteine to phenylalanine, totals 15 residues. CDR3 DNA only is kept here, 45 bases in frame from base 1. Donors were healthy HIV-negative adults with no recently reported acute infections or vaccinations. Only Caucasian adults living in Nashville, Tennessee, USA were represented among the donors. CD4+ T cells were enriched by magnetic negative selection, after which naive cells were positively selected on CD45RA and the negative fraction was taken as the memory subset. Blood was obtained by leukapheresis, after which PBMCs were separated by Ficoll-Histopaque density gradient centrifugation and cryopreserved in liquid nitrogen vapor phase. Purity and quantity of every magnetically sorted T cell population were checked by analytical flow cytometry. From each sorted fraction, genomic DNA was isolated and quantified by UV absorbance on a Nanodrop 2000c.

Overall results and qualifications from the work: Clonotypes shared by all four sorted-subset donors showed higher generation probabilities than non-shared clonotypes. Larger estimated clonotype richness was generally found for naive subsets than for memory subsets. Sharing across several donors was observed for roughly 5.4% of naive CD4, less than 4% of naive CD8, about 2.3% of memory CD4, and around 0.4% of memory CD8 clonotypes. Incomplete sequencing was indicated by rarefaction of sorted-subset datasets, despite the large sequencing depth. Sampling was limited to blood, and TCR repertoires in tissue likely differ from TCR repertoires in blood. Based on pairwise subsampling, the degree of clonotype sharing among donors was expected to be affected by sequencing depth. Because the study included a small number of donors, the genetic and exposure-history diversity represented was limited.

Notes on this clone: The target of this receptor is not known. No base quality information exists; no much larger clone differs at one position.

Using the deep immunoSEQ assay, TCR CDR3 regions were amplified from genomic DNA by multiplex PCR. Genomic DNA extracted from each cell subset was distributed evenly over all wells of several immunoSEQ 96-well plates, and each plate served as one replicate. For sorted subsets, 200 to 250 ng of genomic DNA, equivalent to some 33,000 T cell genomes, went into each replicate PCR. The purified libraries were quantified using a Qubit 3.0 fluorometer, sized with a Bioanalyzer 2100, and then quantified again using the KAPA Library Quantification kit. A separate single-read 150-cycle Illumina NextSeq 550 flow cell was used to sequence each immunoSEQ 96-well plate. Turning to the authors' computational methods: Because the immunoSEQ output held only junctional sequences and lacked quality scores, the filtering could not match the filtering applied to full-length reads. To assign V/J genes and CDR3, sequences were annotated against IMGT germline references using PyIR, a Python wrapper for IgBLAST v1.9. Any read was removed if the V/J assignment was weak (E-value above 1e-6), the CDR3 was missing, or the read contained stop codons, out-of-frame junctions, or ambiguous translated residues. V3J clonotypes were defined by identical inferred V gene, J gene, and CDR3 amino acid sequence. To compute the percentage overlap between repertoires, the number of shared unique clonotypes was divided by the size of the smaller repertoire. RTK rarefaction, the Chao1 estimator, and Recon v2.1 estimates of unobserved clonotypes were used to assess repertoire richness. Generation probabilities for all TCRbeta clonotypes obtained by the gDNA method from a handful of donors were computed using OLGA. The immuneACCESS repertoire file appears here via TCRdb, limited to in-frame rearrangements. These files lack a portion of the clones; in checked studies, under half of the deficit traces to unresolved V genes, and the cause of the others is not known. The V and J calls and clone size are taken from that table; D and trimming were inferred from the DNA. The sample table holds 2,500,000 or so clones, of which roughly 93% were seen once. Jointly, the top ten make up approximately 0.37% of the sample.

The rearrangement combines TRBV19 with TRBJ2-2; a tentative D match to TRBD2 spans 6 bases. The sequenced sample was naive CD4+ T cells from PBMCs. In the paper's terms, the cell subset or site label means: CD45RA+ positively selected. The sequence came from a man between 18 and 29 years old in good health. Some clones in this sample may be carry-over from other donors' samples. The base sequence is TGTGCCAGTAGTCCCGGGACTGTGGGCACCGGGGAGCTGTTTTTT. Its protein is CASSPGTVGTGELFF.